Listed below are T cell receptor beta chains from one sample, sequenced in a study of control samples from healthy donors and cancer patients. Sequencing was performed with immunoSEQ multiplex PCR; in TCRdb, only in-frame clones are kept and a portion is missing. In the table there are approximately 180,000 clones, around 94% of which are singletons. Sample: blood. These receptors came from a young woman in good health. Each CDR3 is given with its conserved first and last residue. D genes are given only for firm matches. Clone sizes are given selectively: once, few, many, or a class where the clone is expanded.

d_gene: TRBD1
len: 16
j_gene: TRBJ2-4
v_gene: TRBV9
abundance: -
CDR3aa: CASSDRDRESKNIQYF
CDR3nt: TGTGCCAGCAGCGACCGGGACAGGGAATCCAAAAACATTCAGTACTTC

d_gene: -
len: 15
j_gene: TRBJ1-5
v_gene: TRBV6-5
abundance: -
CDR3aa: CASRPRDKPNQPQHF
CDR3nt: TGTGCCAGCAGACCTCGGGACAAGCCAAATCAGCCCCAGCATTTT

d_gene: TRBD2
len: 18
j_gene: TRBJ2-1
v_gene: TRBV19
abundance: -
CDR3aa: CASTRKTLLAGGKNEQFF
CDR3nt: TGTGCCAGTACTAGAAAAACCCTGCTAGCGGGAGGTAAGAATGAGCAGTTCTTC

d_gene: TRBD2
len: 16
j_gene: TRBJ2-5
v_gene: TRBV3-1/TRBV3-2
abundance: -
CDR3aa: CASSQGTSGGQETQYF
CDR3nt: TGTGCCAGCAGCCAGGGGACTAGCGGGGGCCAAGAGACCCAGTACTTC

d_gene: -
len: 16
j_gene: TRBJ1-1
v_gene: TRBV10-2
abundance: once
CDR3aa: CASSASRGAENTEAFF
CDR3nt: TGCGCCAGCAGTGCAAGCCGGGGGGCGGAGAACACTGAAGCTTTCTTT

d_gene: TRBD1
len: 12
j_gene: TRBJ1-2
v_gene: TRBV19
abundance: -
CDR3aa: CASSTRTGGYTF
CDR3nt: TGTGCCAGTAGTACCAGGACAGGCGGCTACACCTTC

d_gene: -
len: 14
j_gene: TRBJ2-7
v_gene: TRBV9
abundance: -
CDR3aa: CASSVGPGAREQYF
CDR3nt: TGTGCCAGCAGCGTAGGTCCAGGTGCCAGGGAGCAGTACTTC

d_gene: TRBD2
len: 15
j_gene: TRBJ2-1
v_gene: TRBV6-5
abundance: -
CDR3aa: CASIKTSGGLGEQFF
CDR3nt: TGTGCCAGCATTAAAACTAGCGGGGGGCTCGGGGAGCAGTTCTTC

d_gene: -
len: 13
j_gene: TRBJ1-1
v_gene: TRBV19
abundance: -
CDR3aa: CASSIRGNTEAFF
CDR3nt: TGTGCCAGTAGTATTAGGGGGAACACTGAAGCTTTCTTT

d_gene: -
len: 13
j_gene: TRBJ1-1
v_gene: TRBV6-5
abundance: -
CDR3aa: CASSTTGSTEAFF
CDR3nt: TGTGCCAGCAGCACGACGGGGTCCACTGAAGCTTTCTTT

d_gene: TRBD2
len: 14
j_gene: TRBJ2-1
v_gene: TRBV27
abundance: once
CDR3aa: CASRGGLSYNEQFF
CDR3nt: TGTGCCAGTCGGGGGGGACTCTCCTACAATGAGCAGTTCTTC

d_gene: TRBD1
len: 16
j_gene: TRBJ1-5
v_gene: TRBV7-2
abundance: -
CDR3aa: CASSLETGGGNQPQHF
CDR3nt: TGTGCCAGCAGCTTAGAGACAGGGGGCGGCAATCAGCCCCAGCATTTT

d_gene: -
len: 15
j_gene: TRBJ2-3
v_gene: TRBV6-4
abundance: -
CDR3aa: CASSVQGSGTDTQYF
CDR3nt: TGTGCCAGCAGTGTCCAGGGGTCAGGCACAGATACGCAGTATTTT

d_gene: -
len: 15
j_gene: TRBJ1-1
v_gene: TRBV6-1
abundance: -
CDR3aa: CASSERRVMNTEAFF
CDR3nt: TGTGCCAGCAGTGAACGTCGGGTGATGAACACTGAAGCTTTCTTT

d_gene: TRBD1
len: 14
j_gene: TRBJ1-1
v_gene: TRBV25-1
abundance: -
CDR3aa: CASSNRGSRTEAFF
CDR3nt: TGTGCCAGCAGCAACAGGGGCTCAAGAACTGAAGCTTTCTTT

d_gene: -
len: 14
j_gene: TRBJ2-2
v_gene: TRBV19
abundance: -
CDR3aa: CASSMTGNTGELFF
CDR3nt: TGTGCCAGTAGTATGACGGGCAACACCGGGGAGCTGTTTTTT

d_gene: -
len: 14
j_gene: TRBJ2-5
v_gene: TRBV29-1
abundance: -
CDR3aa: CSGAVDRDQETQYF
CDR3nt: TGCAGCGGTGCCGTTGACAGAGACCAAGAGACCCAGTACTTC

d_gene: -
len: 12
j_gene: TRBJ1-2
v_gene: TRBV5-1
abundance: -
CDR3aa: CASRAGNYGYTF
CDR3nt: TGCGCCAGCAGGGCAGGGAACTATGGCTACACCTTC

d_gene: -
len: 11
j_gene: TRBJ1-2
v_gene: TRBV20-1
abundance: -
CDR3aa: CSASLDYGYTF
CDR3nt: TGCAGTGCTAGTCTGGACTATGGCTACACCTTC

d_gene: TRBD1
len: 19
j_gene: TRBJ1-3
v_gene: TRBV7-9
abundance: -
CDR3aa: CASSFPWGRGRMTGNTIYF
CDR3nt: TGTGCCAGCAGCTTTCCCTGGGGCAGGGGGCGAATGACTGGAAACACCATATATTTT

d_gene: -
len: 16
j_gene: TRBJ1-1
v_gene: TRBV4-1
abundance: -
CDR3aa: CASSHLISQANTEAFF
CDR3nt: TGCGCCAGCAGCCACTTGATATCCCAGGCGAACACTGAAGCTTTCTTT

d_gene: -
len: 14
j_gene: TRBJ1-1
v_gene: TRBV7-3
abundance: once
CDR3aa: CASSLRGRNTEAFF
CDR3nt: TGTGCCAGCAGCTTACGCGGGAGGAACACTGAAGCTTTCTTT

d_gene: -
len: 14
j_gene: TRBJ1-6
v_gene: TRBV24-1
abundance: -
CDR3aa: CATHSGVRSSPLHF
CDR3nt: TGTGCCACCCACTCAGGGGTCCGATCGTCACCCCTCCACTTT

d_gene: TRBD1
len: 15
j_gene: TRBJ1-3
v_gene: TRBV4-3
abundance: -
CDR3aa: CASSRGDRGTNTIYF
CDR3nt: TGCGCCAGCAGCCGAGGGGACAGGGGGACTAACACCATATATTTT

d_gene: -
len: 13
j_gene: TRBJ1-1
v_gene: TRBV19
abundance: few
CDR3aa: CASSPRTATEAFF
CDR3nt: TGTGCCAGTAGTCCCCGGACTGCCACTGAAGCTTTCTTT

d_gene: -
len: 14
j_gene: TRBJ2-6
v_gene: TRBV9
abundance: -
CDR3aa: CASSVSSGANVLTF
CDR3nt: TGTGCCAGCAGCGTCAGCTCTGGGGCCAACGTCCTGACTTTC

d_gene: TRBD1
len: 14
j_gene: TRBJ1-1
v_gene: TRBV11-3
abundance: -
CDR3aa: CASSLTGDNTEAFF
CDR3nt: TGTGCCAGCAGCCTGACAGGGGACAACACTGAAGCTTTCTTT

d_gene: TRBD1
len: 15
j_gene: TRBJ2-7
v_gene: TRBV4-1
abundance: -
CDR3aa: CASSQAGTGLHEQYF
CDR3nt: TGCGCCAGCAGCCAAGCCGGGACAGGGCTCCACGAGCAGTACTTC

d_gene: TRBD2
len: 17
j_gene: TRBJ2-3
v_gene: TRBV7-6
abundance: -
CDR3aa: CASSRGSGTTSTDTQYF
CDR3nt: TGTGCCAGCAGCCGGGGTTCCGGGACTACTAGCACAGATACGCAGTATTTT

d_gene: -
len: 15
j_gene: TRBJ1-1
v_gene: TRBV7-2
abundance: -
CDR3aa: CASSLEPGVNTEAFF
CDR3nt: TGTGCCAGCAGCTTAGAGCCGGGAGTGAACACTGAAGCTTTCTTT

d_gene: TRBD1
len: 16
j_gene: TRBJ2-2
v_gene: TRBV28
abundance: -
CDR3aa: CASSLPDRGSTGELFF
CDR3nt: TGTGCCAGCAGTTTACCCGACAGGGGTAGCACCGGGGAGCTGTTTTTT

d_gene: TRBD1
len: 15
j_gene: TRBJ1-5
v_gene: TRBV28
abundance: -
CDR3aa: CASRDRGQGNQPQHF
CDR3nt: TGTGCCAGCAGGGACAGGGGGCAGGGGAATCAGCCCCAGCATTTT

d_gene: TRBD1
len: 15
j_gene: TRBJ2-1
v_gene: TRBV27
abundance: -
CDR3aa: CASRTRQGGGNEQFF
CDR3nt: TGTGCCAGCAGGACCCGACAGGGCGGAGGCAATGAGCAGTTCTTC

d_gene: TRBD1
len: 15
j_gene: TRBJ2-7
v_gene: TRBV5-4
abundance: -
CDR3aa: CASSRGQSLSYEQYF
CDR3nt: TGTGCCAGCAGCAGGGGACAGAGCCTTTCCTACGAGCAGTACTTC

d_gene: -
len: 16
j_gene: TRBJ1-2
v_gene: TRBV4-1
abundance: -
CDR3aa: CASSQILTATNYGYTF
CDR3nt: TGCGCCAGCAGCCAGATACTGACAGCTACTAACTATGGCTACACCTTC

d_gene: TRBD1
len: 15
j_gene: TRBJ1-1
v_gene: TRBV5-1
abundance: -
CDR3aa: CASSLGDRAGTEAFF
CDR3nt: TGCGCCAGCAGCTTGGGGGACAGGGCGGGGACTGAAGCTTTCTTT

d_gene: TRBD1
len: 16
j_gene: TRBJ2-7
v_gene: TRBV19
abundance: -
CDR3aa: CASSRTTGTGMDEQYF
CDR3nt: TGTGCCAGTAGTCGAACCACCGGGACAGGGATGGACGAGCAGTACTTC

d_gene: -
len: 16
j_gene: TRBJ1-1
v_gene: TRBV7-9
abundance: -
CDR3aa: CASSIPRSVGTTEAFF
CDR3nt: TGTGCCAGCAGCATCCCTCGGTCGGTAGGGACCACTGAAGCTTTCTTT

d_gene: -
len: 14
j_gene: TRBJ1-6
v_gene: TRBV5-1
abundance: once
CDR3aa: CASSLDGGNSPLHF
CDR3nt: TGCGCCAGCAGCTTGGACGGGGGTAATTCACCCCTCCACTTT

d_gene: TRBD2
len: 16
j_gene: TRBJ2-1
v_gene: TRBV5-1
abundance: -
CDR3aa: CASSLEEGGSYNEQFF
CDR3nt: TGCGCCAGCAGCTTGGAGGAGGGAGGGTCCTACAATGAGCAGTTCTTC

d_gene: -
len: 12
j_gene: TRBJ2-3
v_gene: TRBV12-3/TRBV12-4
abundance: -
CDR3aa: CASSFGTDTQYF
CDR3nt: TGTGCCAGCAGTTTCGGCACAGATACGCAGTATTTT

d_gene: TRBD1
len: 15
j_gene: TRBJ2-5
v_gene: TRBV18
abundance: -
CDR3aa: CASSRDRGREETQYF
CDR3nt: TGTGCCAGCTCAAGGGACAGGGGTCGGGAAGAGACCCAGTACTTC

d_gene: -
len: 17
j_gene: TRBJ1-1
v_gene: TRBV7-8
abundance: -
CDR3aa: CASSSREQGRENTEAFF
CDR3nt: TGTGCCAGCAGCTCCCGAGAACAGGGTCGGGAGAACACTGAAGCTTTCTTT

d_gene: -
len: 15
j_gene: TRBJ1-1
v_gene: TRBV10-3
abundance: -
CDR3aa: CAISDRTLSNTEAFF
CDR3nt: TGTGCCATCAGTGACAGGACACTGAGTAACACTGAAGCTTTCTTT

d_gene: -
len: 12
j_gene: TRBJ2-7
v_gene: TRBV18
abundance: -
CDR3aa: CASSPRMHEQYF
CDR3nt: TGTGCCAGCTCACCAAGGATGCACGAGCAGTACTTC

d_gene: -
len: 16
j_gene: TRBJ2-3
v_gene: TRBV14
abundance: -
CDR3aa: CASSLTAGALTDTQYF
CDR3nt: TGTGCCAGCAGCCTAACCGCGGGGGCGCTTACAGATACGCAGTATTTT

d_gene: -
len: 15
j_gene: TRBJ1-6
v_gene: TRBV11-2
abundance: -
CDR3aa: CASSLVGGRNSPLHF
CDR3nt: TGTGCCAGCAGCTTGGTGGGGGGGCGGAATTCACCCCTCCACTTT

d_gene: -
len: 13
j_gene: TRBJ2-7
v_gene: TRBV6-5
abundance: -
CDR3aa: CASGRTRLYEQYF
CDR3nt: TGTGCCAGCGGGAGGACACGACTTTACGAGCAGTACTTC

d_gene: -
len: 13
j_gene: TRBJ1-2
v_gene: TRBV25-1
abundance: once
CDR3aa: CASSASQAVGYTF
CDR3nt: TGTGCCAGCAGTGCCTCCCAGGCTGTAGGCTACACCTTC

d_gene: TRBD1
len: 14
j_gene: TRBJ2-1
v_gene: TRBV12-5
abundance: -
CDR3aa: CASGPGTGKVEQFF
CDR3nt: TGTGCTAGTGGTCCAGGGACAGGGAAAGTTGAGCAGTTCTTC

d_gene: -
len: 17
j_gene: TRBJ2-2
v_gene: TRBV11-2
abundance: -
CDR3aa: CASSSLEGPWGTGELFF
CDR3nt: TGTGCCAGCAGCTCGTTAGAGGGGCCTTGGGGCACCGGGGAGCTGTTTTTT